The 22 T cell receptor beta chains listed next were all sequenced from one sample in a study of cytomegalovirus exposure and HLA in healthy donors. In the PCR, 60 Vbeta and 13 Jbeta primers were used. This table comes from immunoSEQ multiplex PCR, and its TCRdb copy is limited to in-frame clones, with some not included. The sample consists of 100,000 to 150,000 clones, around 76% of them appearing once. The specimen was PBMCs. The receptors originated from a woman between 50 and 59 years old in good health and CMV-seronegative.

This clone has a handful of counts. The chain is built from TRBV19 and TRBJ1-1; 8 bases map to TRBD1. CDR1 is LNHDA and CDR2 is SQIVND in the germline V gene (reference sequence). The CDR3 has 12 residues. With V trimmed by 6 bases and J by 7 bases, 4 bases remained unmatched. The CDR3 reads CASSPRGREAFF. The CDR3 DNA reads as TGTGCCAGTAGCCCCAGGGGGCGTGAAGCTTTCTTT.

The V and J genes are TRBV27 and TRBJ2-2; TRBD1 matches at 9 bases. The CDR3 length is 19 residues. Trimming took 3 bases from V and 4 from J; bases not matched to a gene: 15. Per the germline V gene, CDR1 is MNHEY and CDR2 is SMNVEV (reference sequence). The CDR3 coding sequence is TGTGCCAGCAGTTTTATTGGACAGGGGTTACCTCTTATCACCGGGGAGCTGTTTTTT. It encodes CASSFIGQGLPLITGELFF.

This chain uses TRBV7-2 with TRBJ2-2, with 9 bases lining up with TRBD1. This CDR3 has 17 amino acids. Germline V gene lookup returns CDR1 SGHTA and CDR2 FQGNSA. Losses at the gene ends were 1 base for V and 5 bases for J; bases not matched to a gene: 8. CDR3 DNA: TGTGCCAGCAGCTTAGAAGCCCGGGACAGGGATACCGGGGAGCTGTTTTTT. Translating gives CASSLEARDRDTGELFF.

The V and J genes are TRBV27 and TRBJ2-7, with 11 nucleotides matching TRBD2. The CDR3 has 15 residues. V dropped 3 bases and J dropped 7; count of bases not matched to a gene: 8. Per germline, CDR1 MNHEY and CDR2 SMNVEV (reference sequence). CDR3 sequence: CASSFLTSGMGEQYF. In nucleotides, the CDR3 is TGTGCCAGCAGTTTCTTGACTAGCGGGATGGGGGAGCAGTACTTC.

This chain uses TRBV27 with TRBJ1-2; D might be TRBD1 (6 bases). V was cut by 6 bases and J by 5 bases, with 13 bases left in between. CDR3 length: 13 amino acids. CDR1 is MNHEY, CDR2 SMNVEV, per germline (reference sequence). The CDR3 bases are TGTGCCAGCAGCCCACAGGGAGTATATGGCTACACCTTC. Translating it yields CASSPQGVYGYTF.

This clone was found a few times. This sequence joins TRBV21-1 and TRBJ1-1; the table's D call, TRBD1, was not checked against the DNA. TRBV21-1 has pseudogene status. The CDR3 spans 15 residues. CDR3 DNA: TGTGCCAGCAGCTCCCGACAGGGCTCGAACACTGAAGCTTTCTTT. It specifies CASSSRQGSNTEAFF.

The V call is TRBV30, the J call TRBJ2-3; possible D gene TRBD2, 5 bases. CDR3 length equals 15 residues. Germline loops: CDR1 GTSNPN, CDR2 SVGIG (reference sequence). The V and J ends lost 0 bases and 3 bases respectively, with 13 bases between them. For the CDR3, the DNA is TGTGCCTGGAGTGTACCCGGGGATCGGACAGATACGCAGTATTTT. This sequence encodes CAWSVPGDRTDTQYF.

This clone was observed a few times. The V gene is TRBV7-3, the J gene TRBJ1-1, with D maybe TRBD1 (5 bases). CDR1 is SGHTA and CDR2 is FQGTGA in the germline V gene. V lost 6 bases and J 0 bases, leaving 11 bases between the germline ends. This CDR3 has 14 amino acids. CDR3 protein: CASRSTAMNTEAFF. CDR3 nucleotides: TGTGCCAGCAGGTCGACAGCCATGAACACTGAAGCTTTCTTT.

The chain joins TRBV28 to TRBJ1-5; TRBD1 is a possible D gene (6 bases). CDR3 length: 16 amino acids. CDR1 and CDR2 (germline): MDHEN, SYDVKM. The ends were cut back, 6 bases at V and 6 bases at J, with 21 bases in the middle. The CDR3 here is CASSPAVGARAQPQHF. CDR3 nucleotide sequence: TGTGCCAGCAGCCCCGCAGTGGGGGCGAGGGCTCAGCCCCAGCATTTT.

J is TRBJ2-3 and V is TRBV5-1; 8 bases map to TRBD2. The junction had 4 bases not matched to a gene; V was cut back by 0 bases and J by 4 bases. The CDR3 sequence is 15 residues long. Germline V gene sequence: CDR1 SGHRS, CDR2 YFSETQ. The chain's CDR3 is CASSLAGGPPDTQYF. The CDR3 DNA reads TGCGCCAGCAGCTTGGCGGGGGGGCCGCCAGATACGCAGTATTTT.

This clone was seen only once. The V call is TRBV30, the J call TRBJ1-4, with TRBD1 matching 7 bases. The CDR3 contains 15 residues. The V and J ends lost 2 bases and 3 bases, in that order; junction bases with no gene match: 6. Germline V CDR1 and CDR2: GTSNPN, SVGIG (reference sequence). The CDR3 sequence is CAWSTGVLPNEKLFF. DNA for the CDR3: TGTGCCTGGAGTACAGGGGTCCTCCCTAATGAAAAACTGTTTTTT.

This clone appeared a few times. The chain combines TRBV29-1 with TRBJ2-1; 8 nucleotides agree with TRBD2. Unmatched junction bases numbered 14, after V lost 4 bases and J lost 6 bases. There are 16 residues in the CDR3. Germline V gene sequence: CDR1 SQVTM, CDR2 ANQGSEA. CDR3 in DNA: TGCAGCGTTGTGAAAATTCTCTCGCGGGAGGTCAATGAGCAGTTCTTC. This encodes CSVVKILSREVNEQFF.

This sequence joins TRBV6-5 and TRBJ2-1; D not resolved. Germline V gene data show CDR1 as MNHEY and CDR2 as SVGAGI. The CDR3 extends over 14 amino acids. Between the trimmed V and J ends, which lost 8 bases and 1 base, there was a span of 12 bases. The CDR3 DNA sequence: TGTGCCAGCCAGCTAGGATGGTCCTACAATGAGCAGTTCTTC. This codes for CASQLGWSYNEQFF.

The CDR3 protein is CASSAPGTDYEQYF. The CDR3 coding sequence is TGTGCCAGTAGTGCACCCGGGACAGACTACGAGCAGTACTTC. The rearrangement links TRBV19 to TRBJ2-7; 7 positions match TRBD1. Germline CDR1 is LNHDA and CDR2 is SQIVND (reference sequence). V trimming: 5 bases; J trimming: 3 bases; junction bases outside the gene matches: 7. The CDR3 spans 14 residues.

There are a few counts of this clone. The J gene is TRBJ2-1, the V gene TRBV2, with 15 bases identical to TRBD2. The junction had 4 bases not matched to a gene; V was cut back by 4 bases and J by 9 bases. The CDR3 spans 15 residues. Germline V gene sequence: CDR1 SNHLY, CDR2 FYNNEI. CDR3 amino acids: CASSVGLAGGGEQFF. CDR3 coding DNA: TGTGCCAGCAGTGTGGGACTAGCGGGGGGCGGTGAGCAGTTCTTC.

The chain combines TRBV5-6 with TRBJ1-3; no clear D. Germline lookup yields CDR1 SGHDT and CDR2 YYEEEE. V was shortened by 4 bases and J by 0 bases, with 8 bases between the two germline ends. The CDR3 covers 14 residues. The CDR3 bases are TGTGCCAGCAGCCTGCGGATCTCTGGAAACACCATATATTTT. Its protein is CASSLRISGNTIYF. The complete variable domain, with remaining parts taken from reference TRBV5-6 and TRBJ1-3, reads DAGVTQSPTHLIKTRGQQVTLRCSPKSGHDTVSWYQQALGQGPQFIFQYYEEEERQRGNFPDRFSGHQFPNYSSELNVNALLLGDSALYLCASSLRISGNTIYFGEGSWLTVV.

The gene calls are TRBV7-3 and TRBJ2-1, with 11 bases fitting TRBD2. J was trimmed by 4 bases and V by 5 bases; bases with no gene match: 4. The germline V gene has CDR1 SGHTA and CDR2 FQGTGA. The CDR3 contains 15 residues. The CDR3 DNA sequence: TGTGCCAGCAGCGAACGGACTAGCGGGTACAATGAGCAGTTCTTC. Translation gives CASSERTSGYNEQFF.

The chain is built from TRBV7-2 and TRBJ2-3, with D possibly TRBD2 on 6 matching bases. CDR3 length: 15 amino acids. CDR1 and CDR2 (germline): SGHTA, FQGNSA. V was clipped by 4 bases and J by 0 bases, with 11 bases between them. This CDR3 reads CASSYLATSTDTQYF. The CDR3, as DNA: TGTGCCAGCAGCTACCTAGCGACTAGCACAGATACGCAGTATTTT. The full variable domain, completed using reference TRBV7-2 and TRBJ2-3, is GAGVSQSPSNKVTEKGKDVELRCDPISGHTALYWYRQSLGQGLEFLIYFQGNSAPDKSGLPSDRFSAERTGGSVSTLTIQRTQQEDSAVYLCASSYLATSTDTQYFGPGTRLTVL.

In its sample, this clone was seen once. The chain recombines TRBV9 with TRBJ2-6; D gene unclear. V lost 4 bases and J lost 0, with 14 bases in between. The germline gives CDR1 SGDLS, CDR2 YYNGEE. The CDR3 is made up of 17 amino acids. CDR3: CASSPLGSSSGANVLTF. The CDR3 DNA reads TGTGCCAGCAGCCCCCTGGGCAGTAGCTCTGGGGCCAACGTCCTGACTTTC.

J is TRBJ1-1 and V is TRBV28; 7 bases line up with TRBD1. The V gene's germline CDR1 is MDHEN and CDR2 SYDVKM. With V trimmed by 4 bases and J by 0 bases, 8 bases remained unmatched. The CDR3 runs to 16 residues. The CDR3 DNA reads as TGTGCCAGCAGTTCGCCGGGACAGCGCCTGAACACTGAAGCTTTCTTT. It encodes CASSSPGQRLNTEAFF.

V gene TRBV11-2 combines with J gene TRBJ2-6, with 8 nucleotides matching TRBD1. J gave up 0 bases and V 11 bases, and 9 bases lay outside the gene matches. The CDR3 is 16 amino acids. Germline lookup yields CDR1 SGHAT and CDR2 FQNNGV. DNA for the CDR3: TGTGCCGGACGGACAGGGCCACTCTCTGGGGCCAACGTCCTGACTTTC. Protein sequence: CAGRTGPLSGANVLTF.

The rearrangement joins TRBV14 to TRBJ2-1; TRBD2 matches at 13 bases. CDR3 length: 15 residues. Germline lookup yields CDR1 SGHDN and CDR2 FVKESK. The ends lost 3 bases at V and 5 bases at J; junction bases unmatched: 1. The CDR3 spells CASSQTSGRHNEQFF. CDR3 sequence (DNA): TGTGCCAGCAGCCAGACTAGCGGGAGGCACAATGAGCAGTTCTTC. Looking up the rest from reference TRBV14 and TRBJ2-1 gives the full variable domain: EAGVTQFPSHSVIEKGQTVTLRCDPISGHDNLYWYRRVMGKEIKFLLHFVKESKQDESGMPNNRFLAERTGGTYSTLKVQPAELEDSGVYFCASSQTSGRHNEQFFGPGTRLTVL.